These 19 T cell receptor beta chains share one sample of origin, sequenced in a study of blood T cell repertoires in COVID-19. TCRdb's copy holds only in-frame clones and misses some; the assay was immunoSEQ multiplex PCR. The table lists roughly 250,000 clones, about four fifths of them singletons, with 2.5% to 3% in the top ten. Sequenced sample: peripheral blood. These receptors were obtained from a woman aged 55-69 years with active or convalescent COVID-19.

Written as DNA, the CDR3 is TGTGCCAGTAGTCGGACTAGCGGGGGCATAAGCGAGACCCAGTACTTC. Translation: CASSRTSGGISETQYF. The genes are TRBV19 and TRBJ2-5, with 13 nucleotides matching TRBD2. CDR1 LNHDA and CDR2 SQIVND come from the germline V gene (reference sequence). V lost 5 bases to trimming and J lost 5 bases; unmatched junction nucleotides: 8. This CDR3 spans 16 amino acids.

V and J are TRBV18 and TRBJ1-2; D unresolved. There are 13 residues in the CDR3. Trimming left V 3 bases short and J 7 bases short, with 12 bases between. Germline CDR1 is KGHSH and CDR2 is LQKENI. CDR3 amino acids: CASSPSGVPGYTF. The CDR3 DNA sequence: TGTGCCAGCTCACCCTCGGGAGTCCCTGGCTACACCTTC. Full variable domain (outside the CDR3, taken from reference TRBV18 and TRBJ1-2): NAGVMQNPRHLVRRRGQEARLRCSPMKGHSHVYWYRQLPEEGLKFMVYLQKENIIDESGMPKERFSAEFPKEGPSILRIQQVVRGDSAAYFCASSPSGVPGYTFGSGTRLTVV.

This clone was seen more than once but under ten times. CDR3 nucleotide sequence: TGTGCCAGCAGCACTCGCCCAGGACTAGCGGGGCCGCTGGAGAACTCCTACGAGCAGTACTTC. This gives the protein CASSTRPGLAGPLENSYEQYF. The chain has TRBV7-8 and TRBJ2-7, with 12 bases fitting TRBD2. Germline V gene lookup returns CDR1 SGHVS and CDR2 FQNEAQ. The junction had 20 bases not matched to a gene; V was cut back by 5 bases and J by 0 bases. The CDR3 is 21 residues long.

The V call is TRBV7-6, the J call TRBJ2-1; 12 bases are a match to TRBD2. V dropped 2 bases and J dropped 9; count of bases not matched to a gene: 5. Per the germline V gene, CDR1 is SGHVS and CDR2 is FNYEAQ. This CDR3 comprises 15 residues. CDR3 coding DNA: TGTGCCAGCAGCTTACTAGCGGGGGGGAAGGGTGAGCAGTTCTTC. Amino acid sequence: CASSLLAGGKGEQFF. The whole variable domain, filled in from reference TRBV7-6 and TRBJ2-1, reads GAGVSQSPRYKVTKRGQDVALRCDPISGHVSLYWYRQALGQGPEFLTYFNYEAQQDKSGLPNDRFSAERPEGSISTLTIQRTEQRDSAMYRCASSLLAGGKGEQFFGPGTRLTVL.

The chain is built from TRBV29-1 and TRBJ1-1; TRBD1 agrees at 7 bases. The CDR3 consists of 12 residues. The V gene end was trimmed by 5 bases and the J gene end by 1 base; junction bases not matched to a gene: 1. Germline CDR1 reads SQVTM; CDR2 reads ANQGSEA. CDR3 DNA sequence: TGCAGCGTTTCAGGGGGGAACACTGAAGCTTTCTTT. This sequence encodes CSVSGGNTEAFF.

The J gene is TRBJ2-1, the V gene TRBV2; D is ambiguous. Trimming removed 7 bases from V and 0 bases from J, with 10 bases in between. The germline V gene has CDR1 SNHLY and CDR2 FYNNEI. The CDR3 is made up of 14 amino acids. CDR3 loop: CASTRLASYNEQFF. Written as DNA, the CDR3 is TGTGCCAGCACCAGACTGGCCTCCTACAATGAGCAGTTCTTC.

CDR3 residues: CASSVGLRNEQFF. Written as DNA, the CDR3 is TGTGCCAGCAGCGTAGGATTGAGGAATGAGCAGTTCTTC. The chain uses TRBV9 and TRBJ2-1; D uncertain. The CDR3 is 13 amino acids. Trimming cost V 0 bases and J 7 bases, with 8 bases left between them. The V gene's germline CDR1 is SGDLS and CDR2 YYNGEE.

V usage is TRBV13 and J usage is TRBJ1-2, with 7 bases aligning to TRBD1. From germline, CDR1 is PRHDT and CDR2 FYEKMQ (reference sequence). There are 13 residues in the CDR3. Trimming took 5 bases from V and 2 from J; bases not matched to a gene: 2. Written as DNA, the CDR3 is TGTGCCAGCAGCCCCAGGGGGAACTATGGCTACACCTTC. Translation: CASSPRGNYGYTF.

The J gene is TRBJ1-2, the V gene TRBV7-9; D might be TRBD1 (6 bases). The CDR3 extends over 13 amino acids. Germline CDR1 SEHNR, CDR2 FQNEAQ (reference sequence). Trimming left V 5 bases short and J 6 bases short, with 13 bases between. In nucleotides, the CDR3 is TGTGCCAGCAGCCTAGGACAGACGAATGGCTACACCTTC. Translation: CASSLGQTNGYTF.

This chain links TRBV2 with TRBJ2-1; 14 bases agree with TRBD2. The CDR3 contains 15 residues. With 8 bases clipped from V and 7 bases from J, the junction kept 7 bases outside the gene matches. Germline assignment: CDR1 SNHLY and CDR2 FYNNEI. The CDR3 sequence is CASRRLAGGKNEQFF. For the CDR3, the DNA is TGTGCCAGCCGCCGACTAGCGGGGGGGAAGAATGAGCAGTTCTTC.

The CDR3 nucleotides are TGTGCCAGCAGCTTAGGACAGGAGACCCAGTACTTC. Amino acids: CASSLGQETQYF. The chain recombines TRBV7-9 with TRBJ2-5; TRBD1 might be the D (5 bases). Germline values: CDR1 SEHNR, CDR2 FQNEAQ (reference sequence). The V end lost 1 base, the J end lost 5 bases, and 5 bases lay between the germline ends. The CDR3 loop spans 12 amino acids.

The chain couples TRBV6-5 to TRBJ2-5; 14 bases match TRBD2. V lost 4 bases, J lost 1 base, and 2 bases stayed unmatched. Germline CDR1 and CDR2: MNHEY and SVGAGI. The CDR3 is 16 residues long. CDR3 sequence: CASSSTSGGAQETQYF. The CDR3 DNA sequence: TGTGCCAGCAGTTCGACTAGCGGGGGGGCCCAAGAGACCCAGTACTTC.

The table lists this clone with many counts. The chain recombines TRBV9 with TRBJ2-1; a possible D gene is TRBD1 (6 bases). V lost 5 bases, J lost 5 bases, and 11 bases lay in between. The length of the CDR3 is 13 residues. CDR1 is SGDLS, CDR2 YYNGEE, per germline. The CDR3 region is CASSAGQNNEQFF. The CDR3 DNA reads as TGTGCCAGCAGTGCCGGACAGAACAATGAGCAGTTCTTC.

The chain combines TRBV5-5 with TRBJ2-5, with D tentatively TRBD2 (7 bases). CDR1 is SGHKS, CDR2 YYEKEE, per germline (reference sequence). V lost 4 bases to trimming and J lost 3 bases, with 22 bases between them. The CDR3 totals 17 residues. The DNA for the CDR3 is TGTGCCAGCAGCCAGGGGATAGGCGGGGGAGAGGAAGAGACCCAGTACTTC. It yields the protein CASSQGIGGGEEETQYF.

V is TRBV5-8 and J is TRBJ1-3, with D perhaps TRBD1 (6 bases). Trimming pared 2 bases from V and 4 bases from J, leaving 13 bases between. CDR3 length: 15 residues. Per the germline V gene, CDR1 is SGHTS and CDR2 is YDEGEE. CDR3 region: CASSFPGARGNTIYF. CDR3 bases: TGTGCCAGCAGCTTCCCAGGGGCGAGAGGAAACACCATATATTTT.

This clone has more than one count but fewer than ten. V is TRBV30 and J is TRBJ1-2; D ambiguous. Trimming shortened V by 2 bases and J by 4 bases, and 14 bases separated the two germline ends. The CDR3 totals 14 residues. The germline gives CDR1 GTSNPN, CDR2 SVGIG (reference sequence). Here the CDR3 reads CAWSTVSRGYGYTF. CDR3 bases: TGTGCCTGGAGTACGGTATCGCGGGGCTATGGCTACACCTTC.

The V and J genes are TRBV5-8 and TRBJ2-3; possibly TRBD2 for D (5 bases). The CDR3 covers 14 residues. The ends were cut back, 5 bases at V and 0 bases at J, with 10 bases in the middle. The germline V gene has CDR1 SGHTS and CDR2 YDEGEE. The CDR3 here is CASSLRTSTDTQYF. DNA of the CDR3: TGTGCCAGCAGTCTAAGGACTAGCACAGATACGCAGTATTTT. The variable domain in full, completed from reference TRBV5-8 and TRBJ2-3, reads EAGVTQSPTHLIKTRGQQATLRCSPISGHTSVYWYQQALGLGLQFLLWYDEGEERNRGNFPPRFSGRQFPNYSSELNVNALELEDSALYLCASSLRTSTDTQYFGPGTRLTVL.

This chain's CDR3 is CASSFSFGQNNSPLHF. For the CDR3, the DNA is TGTGCCAGCAGCTTCTCGTTCGGACAGAATAATTCACCCCTCCACTTT. The chain joins TRBV5-8 to TRBJ1-6; a weak D match, TRBD1 (6 bases). The germline gives CDR1 SGHTS, CDR2 YDEGEE. V was cut by 2 bases and J by 5 bases, with 14 bases left in between. The CDR3 is made up of 16 amino acids.

The chain links TRBV30 to TRBJ1-1; 7 bases line up with TRBD1. CDR1 and CDR2 from the germline V gene are GTSNPN and SVGIG (reference sequence). There are 12 residues in the CDR3. Trimming cost V 5 bases and J 8 bases; bases outside gene matches: 8. The CDR3 sequence: CAWGRQGPEAFF. The DNA for the CDR3 is TGTGCCTGGGGCCGACAGGGCCCAGAAGCTTTCTTT.